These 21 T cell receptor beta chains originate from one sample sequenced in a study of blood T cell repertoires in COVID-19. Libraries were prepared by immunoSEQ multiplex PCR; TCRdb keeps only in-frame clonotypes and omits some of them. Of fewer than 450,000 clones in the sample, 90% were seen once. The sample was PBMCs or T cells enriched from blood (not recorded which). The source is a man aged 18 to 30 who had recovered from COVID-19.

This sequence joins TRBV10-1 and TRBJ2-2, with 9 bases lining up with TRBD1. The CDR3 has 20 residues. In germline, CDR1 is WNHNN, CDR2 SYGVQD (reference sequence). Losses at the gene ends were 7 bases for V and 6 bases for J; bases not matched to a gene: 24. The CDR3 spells CASNSPWDRALVSQPGELFF. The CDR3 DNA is TGCGCCAGCAATTCGCCCTGGGACAGGGCTTTAGTAAGTCAACCCGGGGAGCTGTTTTTT.

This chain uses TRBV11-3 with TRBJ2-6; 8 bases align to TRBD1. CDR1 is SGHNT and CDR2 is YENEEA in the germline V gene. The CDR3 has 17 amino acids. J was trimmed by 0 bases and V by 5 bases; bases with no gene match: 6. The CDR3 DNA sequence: TGTGCCAGCAGCCCCAGGACAGGGAGCTCTGGGGCCAACGTCCTGACTTTC. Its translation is CASSPRTGSSGANVLTF.

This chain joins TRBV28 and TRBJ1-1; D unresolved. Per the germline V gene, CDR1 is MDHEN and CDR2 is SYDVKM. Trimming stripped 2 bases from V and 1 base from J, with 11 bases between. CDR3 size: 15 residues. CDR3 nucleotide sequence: TGTGCCAGCAGTTTAGTCCCAGTACCGAACACTGAAGCTTTCTTT. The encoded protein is CASSLVPVPNTEAFF.

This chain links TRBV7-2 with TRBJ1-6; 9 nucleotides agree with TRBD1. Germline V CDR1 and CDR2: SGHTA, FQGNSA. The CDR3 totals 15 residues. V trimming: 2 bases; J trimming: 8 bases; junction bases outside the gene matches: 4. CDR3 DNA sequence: TGTGCCAGCAGCTTATTGGGACAGGGCTATTCACCCCTCCACTTT. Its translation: CASSLLGQGYSPLHF.

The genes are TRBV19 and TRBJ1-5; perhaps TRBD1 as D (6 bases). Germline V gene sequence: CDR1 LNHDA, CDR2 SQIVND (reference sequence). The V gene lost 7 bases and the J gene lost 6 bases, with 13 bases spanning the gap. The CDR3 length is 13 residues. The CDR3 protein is CASNQGMSQPQHF. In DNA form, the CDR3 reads TGTGCCAGTAATCAGGGGATGAGTCAGCCCCAGCATTTT.

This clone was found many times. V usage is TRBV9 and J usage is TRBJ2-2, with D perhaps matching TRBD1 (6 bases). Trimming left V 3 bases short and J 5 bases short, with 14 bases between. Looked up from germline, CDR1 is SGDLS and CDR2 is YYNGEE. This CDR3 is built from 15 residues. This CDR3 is CASSGGQPVTGELFF. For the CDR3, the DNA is TGTGCCAGCAGCGGAGGACAGCCCGTAACCGGGGAGCTGTTTTTT.

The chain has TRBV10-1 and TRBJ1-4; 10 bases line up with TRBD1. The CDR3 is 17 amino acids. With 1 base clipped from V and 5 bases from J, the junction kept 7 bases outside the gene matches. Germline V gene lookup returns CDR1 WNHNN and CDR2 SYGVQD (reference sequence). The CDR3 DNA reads TGCGCCAGCAGTGAGTGGGACAGGGGCGAGAGAAATGAAAAACTGTTTTTT. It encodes CASSEWDRGERNEKLFF.

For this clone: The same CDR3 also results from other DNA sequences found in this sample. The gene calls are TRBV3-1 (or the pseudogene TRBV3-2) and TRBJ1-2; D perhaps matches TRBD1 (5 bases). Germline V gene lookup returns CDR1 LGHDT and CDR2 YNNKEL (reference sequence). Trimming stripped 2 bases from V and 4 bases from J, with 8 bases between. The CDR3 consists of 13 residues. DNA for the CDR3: TGTGCCAGCAGCCAATCAGGGCCCTATGGCTACACCTTC. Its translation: CASSQSGPYGYTF.

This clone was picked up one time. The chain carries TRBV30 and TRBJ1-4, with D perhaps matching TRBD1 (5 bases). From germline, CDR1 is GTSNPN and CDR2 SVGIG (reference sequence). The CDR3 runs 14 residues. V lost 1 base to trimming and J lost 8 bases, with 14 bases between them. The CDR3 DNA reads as TGTGCCTGGAGTGAGGACGGCGGGGGAGAAAAACTGTTTTTT. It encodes CAWSEDGGGEKLFF.

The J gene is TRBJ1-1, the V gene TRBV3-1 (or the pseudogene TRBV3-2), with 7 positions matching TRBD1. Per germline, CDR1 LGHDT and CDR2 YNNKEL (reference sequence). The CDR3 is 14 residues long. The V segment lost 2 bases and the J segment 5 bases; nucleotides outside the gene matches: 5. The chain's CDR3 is CASSQRTGGTEAFF. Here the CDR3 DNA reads TGTGCCAGCAGCCAACGGACAGGAGGAACTGAAGCTTTCTTT.

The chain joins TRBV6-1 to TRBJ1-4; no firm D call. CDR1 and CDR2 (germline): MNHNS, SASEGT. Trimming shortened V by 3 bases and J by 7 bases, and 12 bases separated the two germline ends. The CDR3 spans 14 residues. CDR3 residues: CASSEGPDAEKLFF. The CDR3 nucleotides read TGTGCCAGCAGTGAGGGCCCGGATGCTGAAAAACTGTTTTTT.

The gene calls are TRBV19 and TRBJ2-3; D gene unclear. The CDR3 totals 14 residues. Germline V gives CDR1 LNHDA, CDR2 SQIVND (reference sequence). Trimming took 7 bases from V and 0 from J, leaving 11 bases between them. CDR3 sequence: CASKKSASTDTQYF. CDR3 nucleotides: TGTGCCAGTAAAAAATCCGCGAGCACAGATACGCAGTATTTT.

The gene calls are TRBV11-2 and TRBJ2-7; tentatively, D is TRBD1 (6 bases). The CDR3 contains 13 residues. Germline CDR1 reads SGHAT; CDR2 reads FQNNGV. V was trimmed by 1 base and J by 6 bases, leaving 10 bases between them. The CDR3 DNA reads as TGTGCCAGCAGCTTAGCCCCAGGGGCCGAGCAGTACTTC. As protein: CASSLAPGAEQYF. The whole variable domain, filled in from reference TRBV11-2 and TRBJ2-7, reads EAGVAQSPRYKIIEKRQSVAFWCNPISGHATLYWYQQILGQGPKLLIQFQNNGVVDDSQLPKDRFSAERLKGVDSTLKIQPAKLEDSAVYLCASSLAPGAEQYFGPGTRLTVT.

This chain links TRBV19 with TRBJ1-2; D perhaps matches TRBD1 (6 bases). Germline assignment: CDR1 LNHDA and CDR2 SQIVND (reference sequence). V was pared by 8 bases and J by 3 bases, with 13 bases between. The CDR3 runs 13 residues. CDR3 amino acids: CASYSGHYYGYTF. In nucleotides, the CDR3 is TGTGCCAGTTACTCGGGACACTACTATGGCTACACCTTC.

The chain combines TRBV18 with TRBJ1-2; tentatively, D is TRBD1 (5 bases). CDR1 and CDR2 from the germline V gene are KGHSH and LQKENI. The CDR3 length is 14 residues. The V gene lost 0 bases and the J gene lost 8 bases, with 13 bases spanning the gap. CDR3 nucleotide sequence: TGTGCCAGCTCACCACCGGGACTGGGCTGGGGCTACACCTTC. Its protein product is CASSPPGLGWGYTF.

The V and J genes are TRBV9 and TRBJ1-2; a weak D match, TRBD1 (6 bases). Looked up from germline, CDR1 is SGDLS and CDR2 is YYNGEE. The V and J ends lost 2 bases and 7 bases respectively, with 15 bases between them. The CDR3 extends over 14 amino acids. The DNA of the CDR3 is TGTGCCAGCAGCGTTTTACTAGGGGGTCGTGGCTACACCTTC. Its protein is CASSVLLGGRGYTF.

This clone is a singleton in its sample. CDR3 DNA: TGTGCCTGGAGTGCCTTAAGCGGGAGGGTAAATGAGCAGTTCTTC. It yields the protein CAWSALSGRVNEQFF. The chain joins TRBV30 to TRBJ2-1, with 10 bases identical to TRBD2. The length of the CDR3 is 15 residues. V lost 1 base, J lost 7 bases, and 7 bases stayed unmatched. Per the germline V gene, CDR1 is GTSNPN and CDR2 is SVGIG (reference sequence).

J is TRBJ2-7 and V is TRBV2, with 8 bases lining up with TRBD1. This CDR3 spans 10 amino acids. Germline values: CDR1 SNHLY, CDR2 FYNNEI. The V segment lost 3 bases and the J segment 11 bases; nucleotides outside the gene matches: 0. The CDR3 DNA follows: TGTGCCAGCAGTGAGACAGGGGAGTACTTC. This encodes CASSETGEYF.

CDR3 amino acids: CASSQSGNEQFF. DNA for the CDR3: TGTGCCAGCAGCCAATCCGGCAATGAGCAGTTCTTC. The rearrangement links TRBV14 to TRBJ2-1; D is uncertain. CDR1 is SGHDN, CDR2 FVKESK, per germline. The CDR3 covers 12 residues. The germline V and J ends were trimmed by 2 bases and 6 bases, with 5 bases remaining between them.

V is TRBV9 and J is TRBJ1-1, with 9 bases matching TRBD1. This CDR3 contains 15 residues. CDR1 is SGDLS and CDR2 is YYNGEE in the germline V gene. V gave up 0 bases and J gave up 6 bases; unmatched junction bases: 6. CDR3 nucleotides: TGTGCCAGCAGCGTAGGGACAGGGGCGAGGGCTGAAGCTTTCTTT. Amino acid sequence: CASSVGTGARAEAFF.

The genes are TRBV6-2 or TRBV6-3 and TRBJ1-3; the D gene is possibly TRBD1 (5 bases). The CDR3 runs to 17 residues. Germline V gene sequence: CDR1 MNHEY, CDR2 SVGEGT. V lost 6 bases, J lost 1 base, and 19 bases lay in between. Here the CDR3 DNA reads TGTGCCAGCAGCCTCGACCTAAGTGGGGGGTCTGGAAACACCATATATTTT. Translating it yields CASSLDLSGGSGNTIYF.